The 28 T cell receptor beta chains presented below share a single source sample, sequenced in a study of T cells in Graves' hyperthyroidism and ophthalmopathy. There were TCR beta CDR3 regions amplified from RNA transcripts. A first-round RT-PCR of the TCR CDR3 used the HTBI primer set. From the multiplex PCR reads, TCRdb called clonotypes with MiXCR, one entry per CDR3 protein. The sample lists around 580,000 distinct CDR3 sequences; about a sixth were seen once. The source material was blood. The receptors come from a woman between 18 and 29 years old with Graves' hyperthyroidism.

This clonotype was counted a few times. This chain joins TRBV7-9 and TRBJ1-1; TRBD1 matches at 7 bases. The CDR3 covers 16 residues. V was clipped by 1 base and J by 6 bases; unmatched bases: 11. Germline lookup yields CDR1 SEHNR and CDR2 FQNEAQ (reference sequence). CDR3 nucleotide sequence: TGTGCCAGCAGCTTAGGCGACAGGGCGACCAGACCTGAAGCTTTCTTT. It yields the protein CASSLGDRATRPEAFF.

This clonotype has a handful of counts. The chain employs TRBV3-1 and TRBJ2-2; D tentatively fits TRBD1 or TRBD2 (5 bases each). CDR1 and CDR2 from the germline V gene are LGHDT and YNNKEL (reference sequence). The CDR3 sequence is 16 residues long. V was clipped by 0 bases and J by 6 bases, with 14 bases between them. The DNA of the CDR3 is TGTGCCAGCAGCCAAGATGTCGGGACGTGGTCCGGGGAGCTGTTTTTT. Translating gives CASSQDVGTWSGELFF.

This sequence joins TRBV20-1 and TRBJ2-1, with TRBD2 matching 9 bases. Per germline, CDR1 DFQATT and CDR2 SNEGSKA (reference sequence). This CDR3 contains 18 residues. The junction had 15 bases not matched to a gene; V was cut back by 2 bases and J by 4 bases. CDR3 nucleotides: TGCAGTGCTAGATTGGCGGGCCCCAGCGGGAGGTCATACAATGAGCAGTTCTTC. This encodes CSARLAGPSGRSYNEQFF.

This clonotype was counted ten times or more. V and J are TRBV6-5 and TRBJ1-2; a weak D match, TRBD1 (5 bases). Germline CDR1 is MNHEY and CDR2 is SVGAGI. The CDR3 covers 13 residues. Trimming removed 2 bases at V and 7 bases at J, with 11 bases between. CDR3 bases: TGTGCCAGCAGTTACGCAGGGTCGGGTGGCTACACCTTC. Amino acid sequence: CASSYAGSGGYTF.

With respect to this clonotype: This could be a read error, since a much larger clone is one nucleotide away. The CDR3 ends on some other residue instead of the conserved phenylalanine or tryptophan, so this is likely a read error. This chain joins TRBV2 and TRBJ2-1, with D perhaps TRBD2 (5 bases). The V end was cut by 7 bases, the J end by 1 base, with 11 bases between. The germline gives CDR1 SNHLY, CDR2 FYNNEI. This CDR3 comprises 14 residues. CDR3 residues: CASKRSGSYNEQFL. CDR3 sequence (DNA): TGTGCCAGCAAGAGAAGCGGATCCTACAATGAGCAGTTCCTC.

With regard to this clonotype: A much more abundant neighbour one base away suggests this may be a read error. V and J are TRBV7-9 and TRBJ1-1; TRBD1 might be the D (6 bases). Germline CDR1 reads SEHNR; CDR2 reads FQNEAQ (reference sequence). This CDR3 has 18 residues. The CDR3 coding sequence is TGTGCCAGCATCGCCCGGGGGGGGACCGCAAGGGGGGACACTGAAGGTTTCTTT. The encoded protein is CASIARGGTARGDTEGFF.

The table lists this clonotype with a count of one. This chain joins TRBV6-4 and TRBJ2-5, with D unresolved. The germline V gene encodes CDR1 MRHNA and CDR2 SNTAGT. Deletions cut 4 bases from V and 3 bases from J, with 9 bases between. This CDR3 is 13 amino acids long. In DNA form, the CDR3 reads TGTGCCAGCAGTGTAGGTGTAAAAGAGACCCAGTACTTC. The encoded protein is CASSVGVKETQYF.

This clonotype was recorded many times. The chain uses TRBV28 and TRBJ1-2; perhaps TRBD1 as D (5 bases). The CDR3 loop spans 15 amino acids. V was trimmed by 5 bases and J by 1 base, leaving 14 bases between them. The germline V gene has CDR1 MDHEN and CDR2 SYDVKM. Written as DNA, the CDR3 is TGTGCCAGCAGTACAACAGGTGCCGGTAACTATGGCTACACCTTC. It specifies CASSTTGAGNYGYTF.

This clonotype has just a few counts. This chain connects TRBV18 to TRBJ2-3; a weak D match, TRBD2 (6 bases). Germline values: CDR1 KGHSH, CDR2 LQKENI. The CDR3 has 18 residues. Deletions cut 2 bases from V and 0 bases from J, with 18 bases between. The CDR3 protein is CASSPRTQTGTSTDTQYF. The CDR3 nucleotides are TGTGCCAGCTCACCAAGAACGCAGACCGGGACTAGCACAGATACGCAGTATTTT.

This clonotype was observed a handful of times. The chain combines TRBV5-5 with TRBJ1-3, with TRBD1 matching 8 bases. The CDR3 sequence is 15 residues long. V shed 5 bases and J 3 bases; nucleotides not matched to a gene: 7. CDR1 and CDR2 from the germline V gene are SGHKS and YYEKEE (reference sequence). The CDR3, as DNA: TGTGCCAGCAGTCAGACAGGGGAAGTTGGAAACACCATATATTTT. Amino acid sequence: CASSQTGEVGNTIYF.

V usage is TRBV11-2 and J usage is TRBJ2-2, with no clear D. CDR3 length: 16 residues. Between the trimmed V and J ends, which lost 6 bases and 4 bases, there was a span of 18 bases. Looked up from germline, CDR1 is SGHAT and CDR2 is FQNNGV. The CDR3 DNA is TGTGCCAGCAGTCTAGACGGTGACTCCCCCACCGGGGAGCTGTTTTTT. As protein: CASSLDGDSPTGELFF.

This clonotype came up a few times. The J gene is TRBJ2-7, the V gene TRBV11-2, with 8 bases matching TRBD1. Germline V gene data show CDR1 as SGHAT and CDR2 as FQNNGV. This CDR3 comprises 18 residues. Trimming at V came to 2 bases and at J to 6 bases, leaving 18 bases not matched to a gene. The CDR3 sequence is CASSLFIPAGGAAPEQYF. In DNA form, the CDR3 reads TGTGCCAGCAGCTTATTCATCCCCGCAGGGGGCGCGGCCCCCGAGCAGTACTTC. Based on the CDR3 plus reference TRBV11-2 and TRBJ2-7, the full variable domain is EAGVAQSPRYKIIEKRQSVAFWCNPISGHATLYWYQQILGQGPKLLIQFQNNGVVDDSQLPKDRFSAERLKGVDSTLKIQPAKLEDSAVYLCASSLFIPAGGAAPEQYFGPGTRLTVT.

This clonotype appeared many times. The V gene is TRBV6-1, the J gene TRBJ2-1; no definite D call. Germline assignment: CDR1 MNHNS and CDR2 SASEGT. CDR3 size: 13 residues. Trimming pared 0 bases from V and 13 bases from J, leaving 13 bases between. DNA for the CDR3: TGTGCCAGCAGTGAAGCGAACCCCCGAGGACAGTTCTTC. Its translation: CASSEANPRGQFF.

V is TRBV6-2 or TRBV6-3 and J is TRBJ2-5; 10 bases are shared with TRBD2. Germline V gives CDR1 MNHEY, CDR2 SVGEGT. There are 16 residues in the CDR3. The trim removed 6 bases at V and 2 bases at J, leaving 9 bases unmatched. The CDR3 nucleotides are TGTGCCAGCAGCTCCGGGACTAGCGTAAATCAAGAGACCCAGTACTTC. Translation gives CASSSGTSVNQETQYF.

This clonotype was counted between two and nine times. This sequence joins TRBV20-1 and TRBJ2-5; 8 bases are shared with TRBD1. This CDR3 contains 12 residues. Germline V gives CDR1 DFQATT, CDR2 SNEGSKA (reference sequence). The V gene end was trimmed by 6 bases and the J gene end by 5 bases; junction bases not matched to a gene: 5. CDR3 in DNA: TGCAGTGCGCGGACAGGGAGGGAGACCCAGTACTTC. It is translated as CSARTGRETQYF.

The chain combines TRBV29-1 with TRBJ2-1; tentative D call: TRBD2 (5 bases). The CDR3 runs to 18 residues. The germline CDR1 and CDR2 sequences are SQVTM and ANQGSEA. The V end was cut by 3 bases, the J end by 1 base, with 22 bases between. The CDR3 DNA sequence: TGCAGCGTTGAGGATCCCTTCAGCGAGAGGACTTCCTACAATGAGCAGTTCTTC. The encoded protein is CSVEDPFSERTSYNEQFF.

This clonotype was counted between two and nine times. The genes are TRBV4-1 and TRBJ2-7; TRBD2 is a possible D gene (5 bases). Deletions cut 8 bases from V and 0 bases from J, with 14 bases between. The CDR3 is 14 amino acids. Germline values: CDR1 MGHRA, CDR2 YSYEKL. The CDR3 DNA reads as TGCGCCAGCTCCCGGGCGGAGGACTCCTACGAGCAGTACTTC. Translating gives CASSRAEDSYEQYF.

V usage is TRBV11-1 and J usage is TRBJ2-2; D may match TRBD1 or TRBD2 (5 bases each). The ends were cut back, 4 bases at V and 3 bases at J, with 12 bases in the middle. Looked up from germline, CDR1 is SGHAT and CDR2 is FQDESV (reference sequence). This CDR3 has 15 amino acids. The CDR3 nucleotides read TGTGCCAGCAGCTATGTCGGGGCAGACACCGGGGAGCTGTTTTTT. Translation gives CASSYVGADTGELFF. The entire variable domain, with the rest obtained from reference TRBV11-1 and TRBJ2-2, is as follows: EAEVAQSPRYKITEKSQAVAFWCDPISGHATLYWYRQILGQGPELLVQFQDESVVDDSQLPKDRFSAERLKGVDSTLKIQPAELGDSAMYLCASSYVGADTGELFFGEGSRLTVL.

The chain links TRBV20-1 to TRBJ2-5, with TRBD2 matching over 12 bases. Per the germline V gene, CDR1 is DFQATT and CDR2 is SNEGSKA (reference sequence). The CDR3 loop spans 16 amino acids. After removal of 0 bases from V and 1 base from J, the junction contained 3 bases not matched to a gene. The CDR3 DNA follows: TGCAGTGCTAGAGATTGGACTAGCGGGGTCCAAGAGACCCAGTACTTC. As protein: CSARDWTSGVQETQYF.

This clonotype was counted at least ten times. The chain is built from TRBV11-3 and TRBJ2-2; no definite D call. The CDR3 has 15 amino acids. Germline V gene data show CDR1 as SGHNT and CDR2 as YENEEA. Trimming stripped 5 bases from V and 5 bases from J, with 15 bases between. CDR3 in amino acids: CASSLGPVLTGELFF. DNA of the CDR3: TGTGCCAGCAGCCTCGGACCGGTACTAACCGGGGAGCTGTTTTTT.

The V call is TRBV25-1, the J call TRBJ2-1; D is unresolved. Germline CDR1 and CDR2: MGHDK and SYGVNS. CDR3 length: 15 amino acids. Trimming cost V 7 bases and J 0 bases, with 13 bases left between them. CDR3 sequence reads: CASTPSLVSYNEQFF. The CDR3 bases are TGTGCCAGCACCCCTAGTCTGGTCTCCTACAATGAGCAGTTCTTC.

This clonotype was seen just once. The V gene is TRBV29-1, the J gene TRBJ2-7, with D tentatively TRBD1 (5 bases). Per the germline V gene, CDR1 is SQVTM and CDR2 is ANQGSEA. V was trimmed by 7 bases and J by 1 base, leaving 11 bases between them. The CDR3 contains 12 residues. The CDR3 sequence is CSAAAGSYEQYF. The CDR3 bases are TGCAGCGCCGCTGCAGGGTCCTACGAGCAGTACTTC.

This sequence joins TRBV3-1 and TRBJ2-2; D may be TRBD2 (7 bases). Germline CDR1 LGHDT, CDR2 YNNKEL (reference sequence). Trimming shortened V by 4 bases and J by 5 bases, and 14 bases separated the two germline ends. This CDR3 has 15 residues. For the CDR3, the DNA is TGTGCCAGCAGCCTCGGGGGGCAGGGGACCGGGGAGCTGTTTTTT. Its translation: CASSLGGQGTGELFF.

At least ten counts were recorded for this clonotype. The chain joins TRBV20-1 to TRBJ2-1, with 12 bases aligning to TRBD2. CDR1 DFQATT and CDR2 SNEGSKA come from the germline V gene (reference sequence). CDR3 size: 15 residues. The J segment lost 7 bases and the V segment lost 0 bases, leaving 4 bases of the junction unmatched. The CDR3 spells CSARDWLAGGNEQFF. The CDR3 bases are TGCAGTGCTAGAGATTGGCTAGCGGGGGGGAATGAGCAGTTCTTC.

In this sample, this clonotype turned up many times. The CDR3 here is CASSLDLDSGRWDEQYF. CDR3 DNA: TGTGCCAGCAGCTTAGACCTAGATAGCGGGAGATGGGACGAGCAGTACTTC. The gene calls are TRBV11-2 and TRBJ2-7; 9 positions agree with TRBD2. The CDR3 sequence is 17 residues long. The germline gives CDR1 SGHAT, CDR2 FQNNGV. Losses at the gene ends were 0 bases for V and 5 bases for J; bases not matched to a gene: 11. Full variable domain (outside the CDR3, taken from reference TRBV11-2 and TRBJ2-7): EAGVAQSPRYKIIEKRQSVAFWCNPISGHATLYWYQQILGQGPKLLIQFQNNGVVDDSQLPKDRFSAERLKGVDSTLKIQPAKLEDSAVYLCASSLDLDSGRWDEQYFGPGTRLTVT.

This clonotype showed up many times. The CDR3 bases are TGTGCCAGCAGCTTAGACGGGACAGGGGCAGATACGCAGTATTTT. It is translated as CASSLDGTGADTQYF. The chain is built from TRBV7-2 and TRBJ2-3; 10 bases are shared with TRBD1. The CDR3 loop spans 15 amino acids. From germline, CDR1 is SGHTA and CDR2 FQGNSA. V lost 1 base to trimming and J lost 4 bases; unmatched junction nucleotides: 2.

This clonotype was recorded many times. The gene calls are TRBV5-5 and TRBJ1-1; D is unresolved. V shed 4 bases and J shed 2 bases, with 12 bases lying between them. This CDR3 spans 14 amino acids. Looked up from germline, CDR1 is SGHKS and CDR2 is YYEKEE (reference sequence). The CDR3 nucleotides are TGTGCCAGCAGCCCAGGACTCGATAACACTGAAGCTTTCTTT. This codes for CASSPGLDNTEAFF. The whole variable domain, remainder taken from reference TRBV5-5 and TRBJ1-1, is DAGVTQSPTHLIKTRGQQVTLRCSPISGHKSVSWYQQVLGQGPQFIFQYYEKEERGRGNFPDRFSARQFPNYSSELNVNALLLGDSALYLCASSPGLDNTEAFFGQGTRLTVV.

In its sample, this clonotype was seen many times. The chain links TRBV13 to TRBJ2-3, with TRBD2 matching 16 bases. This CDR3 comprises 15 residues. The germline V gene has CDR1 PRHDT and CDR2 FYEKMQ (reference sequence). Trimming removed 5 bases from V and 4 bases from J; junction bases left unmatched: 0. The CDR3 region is CASSGTSGRADTQYF. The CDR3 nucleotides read TGTGCCAGCAGCGGGACTAGCGGGAGGGCAGATACGCAGTATTTT.